This T cell receptor (beta chain) was captured in a study of blood T cells in healthy people across ages. The CDR3 length is 15 residues. The V gene's germline CDR1 is SGDLS and CDR2 YYNGEE. Trimming cost V 0 bases and J 7 bases, with 14 bases left between them. A J-beta primer mix and a sample-barcoded 5' primer were used in a second PCR of about 7 to 11 cycles. TCRdb re-derived calls from the 5' RACE reads in MiXCR, one entry per CDR3 protein. The sample has fewer than 950,000 distinct CDR3 sequences, about 37% seen once. This clonotype was picked up a small number of times. The sample consisted of blood. V usage is TRBV9 and J usage is TRBJ1-5; possibly TRBD1 for D (5 bases). The origin of this receptor is a man aged 18-30 years in good health. The CDR3 DNA sequence: TGTGCCAGCAGCGTAGACACGGTCGGGGGACAGCCCCAGCATTTT. Its protein is CASSVDTVGGQPQHF.